This T cell receptor (beta chain) was captured by sequencing in a study of T-cell memory formation after mild COVID-19. The study, taken as a whole, reports: Day 15 to 85 contracting clones showed balanced CD4/CD8; day 15 to 37 expanders favored CD4+. The CD4+ clones that contracted clustered mainly within CM and EM, and the CD8+ clones concentrated in EMRA.

V was clipped by 1 base and J by 7 bases; unmatched bases: 13. Germline CDR1 and CDR2: SGHRS and YFSETQ. The CDR3 extends over 17 amino acids. This clonotype was counted a few times. What it binds is not known. MiXCR was run by TCRdb on the 5' RACE reads, yielding one entry per CDR3 protein. This table has over 300,000 distinct CDR3 sequences, about 20% appearing once. The specimen was PBMCs or a T cell subset sorted from them (not recorded which). The receptor comes from a man aged 18 to 30 who had mild COVID-19 (a few samples of this study predate the infection). Cell type and time point are not known. The rearrangement links TRBV5-1 to TRBJ1-4; 7 bases are shared with TRBD1. The CDR3 DNA sequence: TGCGCCAGCAGCTTGACAGGGGTCCACCCGATGGGTGAAAAACTGTTTTTT. As protein: CASSLTGVHPMGEKLFF.